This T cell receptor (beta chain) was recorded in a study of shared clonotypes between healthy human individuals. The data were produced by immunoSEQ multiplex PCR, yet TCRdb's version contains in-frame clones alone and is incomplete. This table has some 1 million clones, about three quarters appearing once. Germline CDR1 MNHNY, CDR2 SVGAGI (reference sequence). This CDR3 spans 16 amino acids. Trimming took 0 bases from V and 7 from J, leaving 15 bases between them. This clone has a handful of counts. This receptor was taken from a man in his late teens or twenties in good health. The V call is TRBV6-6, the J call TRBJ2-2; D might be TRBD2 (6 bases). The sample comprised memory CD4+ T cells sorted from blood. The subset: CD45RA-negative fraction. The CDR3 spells CASSYSGGGAGGELFF. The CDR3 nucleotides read TGTGCCAGCAGTTACTCCGGTGGGGGAGCGGGCGGGGAGCTGTTTTTT.